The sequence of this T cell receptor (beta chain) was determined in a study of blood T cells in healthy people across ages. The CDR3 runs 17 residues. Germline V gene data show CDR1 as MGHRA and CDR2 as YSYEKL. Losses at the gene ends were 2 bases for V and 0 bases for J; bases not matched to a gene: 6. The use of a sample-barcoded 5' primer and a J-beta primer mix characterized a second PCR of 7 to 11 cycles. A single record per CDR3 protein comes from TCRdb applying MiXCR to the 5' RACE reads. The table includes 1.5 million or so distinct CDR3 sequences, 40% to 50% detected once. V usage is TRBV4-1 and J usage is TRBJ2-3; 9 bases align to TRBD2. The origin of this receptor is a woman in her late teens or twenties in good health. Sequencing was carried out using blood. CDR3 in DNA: TGCGCCAGCAGCCAAATGGTTACTAGCGGGAGCACAGATACGCAGTATTTT. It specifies CASSQMVTSGSTDTQYF.